These 10 T cell receptor beta chains were all obtained from the same sample, sequenced in a study of spatial heterogeneity in lung cancer. TCRdb passed the 5' RACE reads through MiXCR, listing each CDR3 protein once. This sample carries thousands of distinct CDR3 sequences, 4% to 5% of them seen once, and the ten largest clones take roughly 30%. Time point of the sample: sample taken at primary tumor resection. Unsorted whole RNA samples from tumor, nontumor lung or frozen PBMC were sequenced. The sample was PBMCs, taken at surgery. The receptors come from a male donor with early-stage non-small cell lung cancer.

This clonotype appeared a few times. This beta chain is an off-target read within a library intended for alpha chains, so its frequency means little. The rearrangement links TRBV7-2 to TRBJ1-5; perhaps TRBD1 as D (5 bases). V dropped 2 bases and J dropped 6 bases, with 14 bases sitting between them. Germline V gene sequence: CDR1 SGHTA, CDR2 FQGNSA. There are 15 residues in the CDR3. The CDR3 DNA follows: TGTGCCAGCAGCTTATCAGGGAACAAAGGTCAGCCCCAGCATTTT. It yields the protein CASSLSGNKGQPQHF.

This clonotype was detected ten times or more. The library was built for alpha chains, so this beta chain is an off-target read and its size means little. The genes are TRBV12-3 or TRBV12-4 and TRBJ1-5, with a possible D match to TRBD1 (5 bases). With 1 base removed from V and 3 bases from J, the gap between germline ends came to 10 bases. This CDR3 contains 15 residues. Written as DNA, the CDR3 is TGTGCCAGCAGTTTAGGGGGCCAGAACAATCAGCCCCAGCATTTT. Its translation is CASSLGGQNNQPQHF.

By share, this clonotype counts as medium-sized. This beta chain slipped into a library made for alpha chains as a stray read, so its size is not meaningful. The chain combines TRBV5-4 with TRBJ2-3; D remains unclear. This CDR3 comprises 13 residues. Germline V CDR1 and CDR2: SGHNT, YYREEE (reference sequence). The V end lost 1 base, the J end lost 4 bases, and 7 bases lay between the germline ends. CDR3 sequence: CASSLLGSDTQYF. The CDR3, as DNA: TGTGCCAGCAGCTTGTTGGGGTCAGATACGCAGTATTTT.

This clonotype was recorded many times. Because the library targeted alpha chains, this beta chain is an off-target read whose size means little. The CDR3 DNA sequence: TGCAGCGTTGAAGAAGAGACCCAGTACTTC. Its protein product is CSVEEETQYF. This chain links TRBV29-1 with TRBJ2-5; D gene uncertain. Germline assignment: CDR1 SQVTM and CDR2 ANQGSEA. CDR3 size: 10 residues. The V and J ends lost 0 bases and 4 bases respectively, with 0 bases between them.

This clonotype was detected many times. Being off target in a library aimed at alpha chains, this beta chain has a size of little meaning. The chain links TRBV9 to TRBJ2-1, with 9 positions matching TRBD1. Germline CDR1 is SGDLS and CDR2 is YYNGEE. CDR3 length: 15 amino acids. The V and J ends lost 2 bases and 4 bases, in that order; junction bases with no gene match: 4. This CDR3 is CASSVRTGEYNEQFF. The CDR3 DNA is TGTGCCAGCAGCGTCAGGACAGGGGAATACAATGAGCAGTTCTTC.

This clonotype appeared many times. Because this beta chain is a stray read in a library intended to capture alpha chains, its abundance should not be given much weight. The chain carries TRBV7-2 and TRBJ2-1, with 12 positions matching TRBD2. V lost 5 bases to trimming and J lost 15 bases; unmatched junction nucleotides: 17. The CDR3 has 16 amino acids. Germline CDR1 and CDR2: SGHTA and FQGNSA. The chain's CDR3 is CASSLNRLAGAPASFF. The CDR3 nucleotides are TGTGCCAGCAGCCTCAACCGACTAGCGGGGGCTCCGGCGTCGTTCTTC.

This clonotype was observed many times. Within a library made for alpha chains, this beta chain is off target, and its count is uninformative. The CDR3 bases are TGTGCCAGCAGCCTCAGGACAGGGGGCTTCTACGAGCAGTACTTC. As protein: CASSLRTGGFYEQYF. The chain employs TRBV5-5 and TRBJ2-7; 11 bases align to TRBD1. This CDR3 spans 15 amino acids. The V gene end was trimmed by 4 bases and the J gene end by 3 bases; junction bases not matched to a gene: 6. In germline, CDR1 is SGHKS, CDR2 YYEKEE (reference sequence).

This clonotype was seen at least ten times. This beta chain is a stray read from a library made for alpha chains; its abundance is not meaningful. The chain employs TRBV15 and TRBJ2-2; D may match TRBD1 or TRBD2 (5 bases each). V shed 0 bases and J shed 6 bases, with 14 bases lying between them. Germline CDR1 and CDR2: LNHNV and YYDKDF (reference sequence). The CDR3 extends over 16 amino acids. Here the CDR3 DNA reads TGTGCCACCAGCAGAGATTTGGGGACGCAGGCCGGGGAGCTGTTTTTT. Its translation: CATSRDLGTQAGELFF.

As regards this clonotype: Within a library made for alpha chains, this beta chain is off target, and its count is uninformative. The chain is built from TRBV12-3 or TRBV12-4 and TRBJ1-3, with D perhaps matching TRBD1 (5 bases). The ends were cut back, 6 bases at V and 0 bases at J, with 12 bases in the middle. The CDR3 totals 15 residues. The CDR3 region is CASRRQRSSGNTIYF. CDR3 bases: TGTGCCAGCAGAAGACAGAGGAGCTCTGGAAACACCATATATTTT.

Judged by abundance, this clonotype is medium-sized. This beta chain is a stray sequence in a library constructed for alpha chains; its clone size is not meaningful. The chain carries TRBV9 and TRBJ2-7; no reliable D call. V was shortened by 3 bases and J by 5 bases, with 18 bases between the two germline ends. Germline assignment: CDR1 SGDLS and CDR2 YYNGEE. The length of the CDR3 is 15 residues. Here the CDR3 DNA reads TGTGCCAGCAGCGCTCTACCGGGTCCCGACCACGAGCAGTACTTC. Its protein product is CASSALPGPDHEQYF.